This entry lists 10 T cell receptor beta chains sequenced from one sample in a study of PD-1 blockade in classical Hodgkin lymphoma. Some clones are missing from TCRdb's copy, which holds only in-frame ones; the method was immunoSEQ multiplex PCR. The repertoire includes roughly 50,000 clones, 85% to 90% of them detected once, and about 15% sits in the top ten. The time point is: cycle 4 day 1 (C4D1), after more than five weeks of nivolumab. All patients relapsed after autologous stem cell transplantation, and brentuximab vedotin exposure varied. The source material was peripheral blood mononuclear cells (PBMCs), sampled before the fourth cycle of nivolumab. The receptors here all came from a human donor with classical Hodgkin lymphoma.

This clone was detected only once. The chain joins TRBV7-6 to TRBJ2-1; TRBD1 or TRBD2 may be the D gene (5 bases each). V was shortened by 3 bases and J by 4 bases, with 13 bases between the two germline ends. Germline lookup yields CDR1 SGHVS and CDR2 FNYEAQ. CDR3 size: 15 residues. CDR3 coding DNA: TGTGCCAGCAGCTTGGGGACCTCGTTTTACAATGAGCAGTTCTTC. Protein sequence: CASSLGTSFYNEQFF.

The chain couples TRBV27 to TRBJ2-7; the D gene is possibly TRBD2 (5 bases). This CDR3 comprises 14 residues. V lost 5 bases, J lost 5 bases, and 16 bases lay in between. Germline V gives CDR1 MNHEY, CDR2 SMNVEV (reference sequence). CDR3 region: CASSTWPGNNEQYF. In nucleotides, the CDR3 is TGTGCCAGCAGTACTTGGCCCGGGAACAACGAGCAGTACTTC.

This rearrangement joins TRBV7-2 to TRBJ2-7; 10 bases line up with TRBD2. V trimming: 2 bases; J trimming: 3 bases; junction bases outside the gene matches: 4. Germline values: CDR1 SGHTA, CDR2 FQGNSA. CDR3 length: 15 amino acids. The CDR3 bases are TGTGCCAGCAGCTTATATATAGCGGGAGGCTACGAGCAGTACTTC. Translating gives CASSLYIAGGYEQYF.

The chain joins TRBV5-6 to TRBJ1-6; D unresolved. Germline loops: CDR1 SGHDT, CDR2 YYEEEE. Trimming cost V 2 bases and J 3 bases, with 9 bases left between them. There are 15 residues in the CDR3. The CDR3 sequence is CASSLPGSYNSPLHF. CDR3 in DNA: TGTGCCAGCAGCTTACCGGGGAGCTATAATTCACCCCTCCACTTT.

This sequence joins TRBV28 and TRBJ2-7, with unresolved D. The CDR3 is 12 amino acids. V was clipped by 6 bases and J by 1 base, with 7 bases between them. CDR1 is MDHEN, CDR2 SYDVKM, per germline. Here the CDR3 DNA reads TGTGCCAGCAGGGACGGTTCCTACGAGCAGTACTTC. Amino acid sequence: CASRDGSYEQYF.

This clone has only one observation. V gene TRBV5-1 combines with J gene TRBJ2-3, with 7 bases matching TRBD1. Per the germline V gene, CDR1 is SGHRS and CDR2 is YFSETQ. The CDR3 sequence is 14 residues long. Trimming took 4 bases from V and 2 from J; bases not matched to a gene: 4. DNA for the CDR3: TGCGCCAGCAGCCGGGACAGTGACACAGATACGCAGTATTTT. Translating gives CASSRDSDTDTQYF. The full variable domain, completed using reference TRBV5-1 and TRBJ2-3, is KAGVTQTPRYLIKTRGQQVTLSCSPISGHRSVSWYQQTPGQGLQFLFEYFSETQRNKGNFPGRFSGRQFSNSRSEMNVSTLELGDSALYLCASSRDSDTDTQYFGPGTRLTVL.

This clone was detected once. The chain carries TRBV10-3 and TRBJ1-3; D possibly corresponds to TRBD1 (5 bases). Germline CDR1 ENHRY, CDR2 SYGVKD. CDR3 length: 14 residues. V shed 6 bases and J shed 4 bases, with 13 bases lying between them. CDR3: CAIRIQAPGNTIYF. Written as DNA, the CDR3 is TGTGCCATCAGGATACAGGCCCCGGGAAACACCATATATTTT.

The chain has TRBV2 and TRBJ1-5; D perhaps matches TRBD1 (6 bases). With 4 bases removed from V and 6 bases from J, the gap between germline ends came to 13 bases. Germline CDR1 is SNHLY and CDR2 is FYNNEI. The CDR3 spans 14 residues. The chain's CDR3 is CASSVGGGGQPQHF. The CDR3 nucleotides read TGTGCCAGCAGTGTTGGGGGAGGGGGTCAGCCCCAGCATTTT. The full variable domain, in which reference TRBV2 and TRBJ1-5 provide the parts outside the CDR3, is EPEVTQTPSHQVTQMGQEVILRCVPISNHLYFYWYRQILGQKVEFLVSFYNNEISEKSEIFDDQFSVERPDGSNFTLKIRSTKLEDSAMYFCASSVGGGGQPQHFGDGTRLSIL.

The rearrangement uses TRBV30 and TRBJ2-5; 8 bases match TRBD2. Unmatched junction bases numbered 2, after V lost 1 base and J lost 4 bases. The length of the CDR3 is 13 residues. CDR1 and CDR2 from the germline V gene are GTSNPN and SVGIG (reference sequence). The DNA for the CDR3 is TGTGCCTGGAGTGGGCTAGCGGGAGAGACCCAGTACTTC. This translates into CAWSGLAGETQYF.

CDR3 coding DNA: TGCGCCAGCAGCTTTTTCGAGGGAACCGAGCAGTACTTC. Amino acid sequence: CASSFFEGTEQYF. This chain joins TRBV5-1 and TRBJ2-7, with D perhaps matching TRBD2 (5 bases). The V end was cut by 2 bases, the J end by 6 bases, with 12 bases between. The CDR3 has 13 amino acids. In germline, CDR1 is SGHRS, CDR2 YFSETQ.